The T cell receptor (beta chain) described here comes from a study of blood T cell repertoires in COVID-19. TCRdb's copy holds only in-frame clones and misses some; the assay was immunoSEQ multiplex PCR. The sample shows 200,000 to 300,000 clones, over 75% of them seen only once. The origin of this receptor is a human donor in a cohort sampled during active COVID-19. Sequenced sample: peripheral blood.

The CDR3 reads CSVNPPGLAGGLKTQYF. The CDR3, as DNA: TGCAGCGTTAATCCCCCGGGACTAGCGGGGGGTCTAAAGACCCAGTACTTC. V and J are TRBV29-1 and TRBJ2-5; 15 bases match TRBD2. The CDR3 is 17 residues long. The germline CDR1 and CDR2 sequences are SQVTM and ANQGSEA. V shed 5 bases, J shed 6 bases, and the junction held 13 bases outside the gene matches.